What follows are 22 T cell receptor beta chains derived from one specimen sequenced in a study of Graves' ophthalmopathy and Graves' hyperthyroidism. Amplifying from RNA transcripts, the study obtained TCR beta CDR3 regions. After a first-round RT-PCR with HTBI primers, a second-round multiplex PCR was run. TCRdb reanalysed the multiplex PCR reads using MiXCR and keeps one entry per CDR3 protein. The sample has around 1,000,000 distinct CDR3 sequences; approximately 35% are singletons. Sequences were obtained from peripheral blood or thyroid tissue (not recorded which). These receptors came from an adult man with Graves' hyperthyroidism.

The chain joins TRBV19 to TRBJ1-5; perhaps TRBD1 as D (6 bases). Per the germline V gene, CDR1 is LNHDA and CDR2 is SQIVND (reference sequence). The CDR3 has 15 residues. The germline V and J ends were trimmed by 4 bases and 11 bases, with 21 bases remaining between them. CDR3 residues: CASSTQGQTWETQHF. The CDR3 nucleotides read TGTGCCAGTAGTACCCAAGGACAGACTTGGGAGACCCAGCATTTT.

This clonotype was observed at least ten times. The chain couples TRBV6-2 or TRBV6-3 to TRBJ1-5; 8 bases align to TRBD1. The CDR3 totals 16 residues. From germline, CDR1 is MNHEY and CDR2 SVGEGT. V lost 6 bases, J lost 6 bases, and 13 bases stayed unmatched. The CDR3 is CASSPGTGPMVQPQHF. The CDR3 DNA reads as TGTGCCAGCAGCCCCGGGACAGGTCCGATGGTTCAGCCCCAGCATTTT.

This clonotype was seen repeatedly, ten times or more. The genes are TRBV10-3 and TRBJ2-5; D is possibly TRBD1 (5 bases). The V end was cut by 3 bases, the J end by 6 bases, with 17 bases between. The CDR3 runs to 15 residues. CDR1 is ENHRY and CDR2 is SYGVKD in the germline V gene. The CDR3: CAISDPTASGQTQYF. CDR3 DNA sequence: TGTGCCATCAGTGACCCGACAGCTTCCGGGCAGACCCAGTACTTC.

This clonotype came up many times. The rearrangement joins TRBV20-1 to TRBJ2-7; the match to TRBD2 covers 8 bases. CDR1 is DFQATT, CDR2 SNEGSKA, per germline (reference sequence). With 1 base clipped from V and 2 bases from J, the junction kept 7 bases outside the gene matches. The length of the CDR3 is 15 residues. The CDR3 protein is CSARAQRAGAYEQYF. Written as DNA, the CDR3 is TGCAGTGCTAGAGCCCAACGAGCGGGGGCCTACGAGCAGTACTTC.

The chain combines TRBV20-1 with TRBJ1-6; 7 bases are shared with TRBD1. Per the germline V gene, CDR1 is DFQATT and CDR2 is SNEGSKA (reference sequence). The CDR3 loop spans 14 amino acids. Trimming took 0 bases from V and 6 from J; bases not matched to a gene: 2. The CDR3 sequence: CSARDGTVNSPLHF. CDR3 in DNA: TGCAGTGCTAGAGACGGGACAGTTAATTCACCCCTCCACTTT.

The rearrangement links TRBV7-2 to TRBJ1-6; D ambiguous. This CDR3 comprises 13 residues. CDR1 is SGHTA, CDR2 FQGNSA, per germline. Trimming shortened V by 1 base and J by 10 bases, and 8 bases separated the two germline ends. Here the CDR3 reads CASSLDPESPLHF. In DNA, the CDR3 is TGTGCCAGCAGCTTAGACCCGGAGTCACCCCTCCACTTT.

This clonotype was found once. At one of its ends the junction is not consistent with the germline gene, which may arise from a read error. V usage is TRBV5-1 and J usage is TRBJ2-5; D remains ambiguous. Germline loops: CDR1 SGHRS, CDR2 YFSETQ. This CDR3 has 13 amino acids. CDR3 sequence (DNA): TGTGCCAGCACCAACGCAGTGGGTGAGACCCAGTACTTC. Encoded protein: CASTNAVGETQYF.

This clonotype was recorded at least ten times. The genes are TRBV11-2 and TRBJ2-5; 7 bases match TRBD1. Trimming took 6 bases from V and 2 from J; bases not matched to a gene: 9. Germline lookup yields CDR1 SGHAT and CDR2 FQNNGV. This CDR3 contains 15 residues. CDR3 in DNA: TGTGCCAGCAGTTACGGGACAGTGATTCAAGAGACCCAGTACTTC. Translation gives CASSYGTVIQETQYF. The complete variable domain, with remaining parts taken from reference TRBV11-2 and TRBJ2-5, reads EAGVAQSPRYKIIEKRQSVAFWCNPISGHATLYWYQQILGQGPKLLIQFQNNGVVDDSQLPKDRFSAERLKGVDSTLKIQPAKLEDSAVYLCASSYGTVIQETQYFGPGTRLLVL.

About this clonotype: This could be a read error, since a much larger clone is one nucleotide away. The CDR3 does not end in the conserved phenylalanine or tryptophan, so this is likely a read error. This sequence joins TRBV15 and TRBJ2-7; 7 bases agree with TRBD1. CDR1 and CDR2 (germline): LNHNV, YYDKDF (reference sequence). The CDR3 length is 13 residues. The V and J ends lost 2 bases and 2 bases, in that order; junction bases with no gene match: 0. This chain's CDR3 is CATSRQGAYEQYS. As DNA, the CDR3 is TGTGCCACCAGCAGACAGGGGGCCTACGAGCAGTACTCC.

This clonotype was recorded once. The chain employs TRBV20-1 and TRBJ2-5; 15 nucleotides line up with TRBD2. CDR3 length: 13 amino acids. From germline, CDR1 is DFQATT and CDR2 SNEGSKA (reference sequence). Losses at the gene ends were 6 bases for V and 5 bases for J; bases not matched to a gene: 1. CDR3 in DNA: TGCAGTGCCGGGACTAGCGGGGGGGAGACCCAGTACTTC. It codes for CSAGTSGGETQYF.

This clonotype was picked up a small number of times. This rearrangement joins TRBV13 to TRBJ2-7; TRBD1 matches at 8 bases. This CDR3 spans 15 amino acids. The V gene end was trimmed by 5 bases and the J gene end by 0 bases; junction bases not matched to a gene: 6. From germline, CDR1 is PRHDT and CDR2 FYEKMQ (reference sequence). Here the CDR3 DNA reads TGTGCCAGCAGCAGCAGTGACAGGGGCTCCTACGAGCAGTACTTC. The encoded protein is CASSSSDRGSYEQYF.

This clonotype was counted ten times or more. The chain carries TRBV7-8 and TRBJ2-7; TRBD1 is a possible D gene (5 bases). Germline CDR1 is SGHVS and CDR2 is FQNEAQ. The V end lost 3 bases, the J end lost 2 bases, and 17 bases lay between the germline ends. The CDR3 totals 16 residues. CDR3 nucleotide sequence: TGTGCCAGCAGCTTTGGCGCAGGGCTTGGAACCTACGAGCAGTACTTC. Protein sequence: CASSFGAGLGTYEQYF.

Regarding this clonotype: One end of the junction is discordant with germline, which a read error may explain. The chain links TRBV7-9 to TRBJ2-7, with TRBD2 matching over 7 bases. The V gene's germline CDR1 is SEHNR and CDR2 FQNEAQ (reference sequence). The CDR3 sequence is 15 residues long. The CDR3 DNA follows: TGCGCCAGCAGCCAAGCAAGCGGGGTGGTATACGAGCAGTACTTC. It specifies CASSQASGVVYEQYF.

There are many counts of this clonotype. The chain employs TRBV7-9 and TRBJ1-4; possibly TRBD1 for D (5 bases). This CDR3 contains 13 residues. Germline V lookup: CDR1 SEHNR, CDR2 FQNEAQ (reference sequence). V lost 5 bases to trimming and J lost 15 bases, with 19 bases between them. In DNA, the CDR3 is TGTGCCAGCAGCCCCCAAGGGGCTGAATCAATGTTTTTT. Amino acids: CASSPQGAESMFF.

V and J are TRBV5-4 and TRBJ2-7; weak D call: TRBD1 (6 bases). Germline V gene data show CDR1 as SGHNT and CDR2 as YYREEE (reference sequence). This CDR3 is built from 15 residues. V was cut by 2 bases and J by 3 bases, with 15 bases left in between. CDR3 in amino acids: CASSFIQGGVYEQYF. The CDR3 DNA follows: TGTGCCAGCAGCTTTATACAGGGTGGGGTCTACGAGCAGTACTTC.

This clonotype was seen more than once but under ten times. The chain joins TRBV7-2 to TRBJ1-5; D remains ambiguous. CDR1 SGHTA and CDR2 FQGNSA come from the germline V gene. The CDR3 is 14 residues long. Between the trimmed V and J ends, which lost 4 bases and 3 bases, there was a span of 10 bases. The CDR3 sequence is CASSSDRFNQPQHF. The CDR3 DNA is TGTGCCAGCAGCTCAGACCGATTCAATCAGCCCCAGCATTTT.

This clonotype came up many times. The chain carries TRBV15 and TRBJ1-5; 8 bases are a match to TRBD1. The germline V gene encodes CDR1 LNHNV and CDR2 YYDKDF (reference sequence). This CDR3 region has 15 residues. J lost 7 bases, V lost 0 bases, and 5 bases had no gene match. Here the CDR3 reads CATSREGQGGQPQHF. In DNA form, the CDR3 reads TGTGCCACCAGCAGAGAAGGACAGGGTGGGCAGCCCCAGCATTTT.

With respect to this clonotype: The junction departs from germline at one end; a sequencing error may be responsible. The chain uses TRBV4-1 and TRBJ1-1; D uncertain. From germline, CDR1 is MGHRA and CDR2 YSYEKL. This CDR3 region has 13 residues. CDR3 nucleotides: TGTGCCAGCAGTGAGACCATGAGGACTGAAGCTTTCTTT. It translates to CASSETMRTEAFF.

This clonotype was seen repeatedly, ten times or more. The chain links TRBV5-1 to TRBJ1-1; D not certain. The CDR3 has 13 residues. Trimming cost V 0 bases and J 4 bases, with 7 bases left between them. CDR1 and CDR2 from the germline V gene are SGHRS and YFSETQ. The CDR3 protein is CASSLAWGTEAFF. CDR3 in DNA: TGCGCCAGCAGCTTGGCTTGGGGCACTGAAGCTTTCTTT.

The chain has TRBV11-2 and TRBJ1-2; a weak D match, TRBD1 (5 bases). Germline V gene data show CDR1 as SGHAT and CDR2 as FQNNGV. CDR3 size: 15 residues. Deletions cut 0 bases from V and 4 bases from J, with 12 bases between. The DNA for the CDR3 is TGTGCCAGCAGCTTAGATCTCGGTACAGGCTATGGCTACACCTTC. Protein: CASSLDLGTGYGYTF.

This chain connects TRBV27 to TRBJ1-4; TRBD1 is a possible D gene (6 bases). V lost 0 bases and J lost 6, with 14 bases in between. CDR1 is MNHEY, CDR2 SMNVEV, per germline (reference sequence). This CDR3 spans 16 amino acids. The CDR3, as DNA: TGTGCCAGCAGTTTATCCTTAGGGACATCTGATGAAAAACTGTTTTTT. It encodes CASSLSLGTSDEKLFF.

In DNA form, the CDR3 reads TGTGCCAGTAGTATGGTGAGGGAACAAGAGACCCAGTACTTC. Translating gives CASSMVREQETQYF. This chain connects TRBV19 to TRBJ2-5; D is possibly TRBD2 (5 bases). Trimming left V 3 bases short and J 2 bases short, with 10 bases between. Looked up from germline, CDR1 is LNHDA and CDR2 is SQIVND (reference sequence). This CDR3 comprises 14 residues.